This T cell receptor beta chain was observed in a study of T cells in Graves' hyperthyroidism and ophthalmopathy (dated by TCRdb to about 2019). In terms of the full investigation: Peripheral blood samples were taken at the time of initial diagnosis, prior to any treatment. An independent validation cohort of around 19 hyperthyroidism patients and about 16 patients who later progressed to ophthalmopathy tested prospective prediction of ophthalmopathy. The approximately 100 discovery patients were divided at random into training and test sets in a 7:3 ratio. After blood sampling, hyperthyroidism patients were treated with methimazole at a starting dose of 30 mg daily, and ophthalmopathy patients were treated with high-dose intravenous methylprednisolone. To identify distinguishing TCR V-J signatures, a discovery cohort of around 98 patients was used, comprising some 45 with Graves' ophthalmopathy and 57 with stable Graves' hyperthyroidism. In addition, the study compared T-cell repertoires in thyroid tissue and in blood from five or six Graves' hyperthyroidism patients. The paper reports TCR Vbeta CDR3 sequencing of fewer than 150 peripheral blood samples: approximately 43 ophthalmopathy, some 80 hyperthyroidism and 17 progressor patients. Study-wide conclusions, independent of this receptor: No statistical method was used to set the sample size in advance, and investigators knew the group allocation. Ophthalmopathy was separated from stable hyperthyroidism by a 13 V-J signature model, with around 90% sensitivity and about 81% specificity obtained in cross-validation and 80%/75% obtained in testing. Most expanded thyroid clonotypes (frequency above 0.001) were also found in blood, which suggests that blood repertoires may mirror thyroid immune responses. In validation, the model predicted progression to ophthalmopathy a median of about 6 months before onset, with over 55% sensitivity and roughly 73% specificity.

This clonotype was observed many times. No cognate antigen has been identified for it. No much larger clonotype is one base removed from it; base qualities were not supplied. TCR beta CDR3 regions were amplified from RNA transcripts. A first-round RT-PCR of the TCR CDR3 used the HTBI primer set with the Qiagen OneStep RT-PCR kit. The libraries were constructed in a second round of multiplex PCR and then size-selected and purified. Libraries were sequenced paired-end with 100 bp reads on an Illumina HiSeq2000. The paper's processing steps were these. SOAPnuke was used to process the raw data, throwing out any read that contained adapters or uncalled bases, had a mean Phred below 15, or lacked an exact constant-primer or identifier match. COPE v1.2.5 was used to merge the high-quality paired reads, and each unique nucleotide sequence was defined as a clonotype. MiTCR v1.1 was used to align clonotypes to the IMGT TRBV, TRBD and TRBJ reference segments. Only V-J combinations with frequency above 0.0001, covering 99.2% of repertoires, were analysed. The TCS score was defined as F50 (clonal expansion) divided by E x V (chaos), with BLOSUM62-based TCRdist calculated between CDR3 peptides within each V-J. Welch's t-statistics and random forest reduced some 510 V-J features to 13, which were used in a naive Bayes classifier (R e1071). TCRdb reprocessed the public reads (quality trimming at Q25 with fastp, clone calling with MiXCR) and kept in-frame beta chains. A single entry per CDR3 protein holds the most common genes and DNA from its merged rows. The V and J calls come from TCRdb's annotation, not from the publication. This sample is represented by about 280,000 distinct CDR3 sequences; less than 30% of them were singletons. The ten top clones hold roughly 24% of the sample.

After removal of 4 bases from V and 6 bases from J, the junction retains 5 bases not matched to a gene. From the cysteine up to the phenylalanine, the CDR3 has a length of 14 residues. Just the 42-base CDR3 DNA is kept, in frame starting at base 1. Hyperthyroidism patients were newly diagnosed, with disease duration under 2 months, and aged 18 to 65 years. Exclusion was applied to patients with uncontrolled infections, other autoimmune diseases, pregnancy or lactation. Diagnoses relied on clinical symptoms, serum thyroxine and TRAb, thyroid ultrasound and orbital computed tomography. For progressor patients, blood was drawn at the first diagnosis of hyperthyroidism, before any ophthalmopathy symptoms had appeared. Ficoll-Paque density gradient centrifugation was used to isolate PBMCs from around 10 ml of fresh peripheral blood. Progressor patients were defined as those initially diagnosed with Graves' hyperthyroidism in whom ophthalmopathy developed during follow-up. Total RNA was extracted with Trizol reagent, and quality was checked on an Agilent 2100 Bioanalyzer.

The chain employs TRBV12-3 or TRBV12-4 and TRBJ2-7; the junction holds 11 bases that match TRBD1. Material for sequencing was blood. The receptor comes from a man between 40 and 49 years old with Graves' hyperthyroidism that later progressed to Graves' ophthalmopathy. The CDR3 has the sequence CASSYGTGGCEQYF. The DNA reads TGTGCCAGCAGTTACGGGACAGGGGGATGCGAGCAGTACTTC.